The 13 T cell receptor beta chains reported below all come from one sample, sequenced in a study of blood T cell repertoires in COVID-19. Libraries were prepared by immunoSEQ multiplex PCR; TCRdb keeps only in-frame clonotypes and omits some of them. The sample lists approximately 170,000 clones; approximately 86% were seen once. The specimen sequenced was peripheral blood. The receptor set was obtained from a man aged 25-45 years with acute or convalescent COVID-19.

This rearrangement joins TRBV4-1 to TRBJ2-5, with 8 bases fitting TRBD1. There are 17 residues in the CDR3. The J segment lost 5 bases and the V segment lost 0 bases, leaving 11 bases of the junction unmatched. Germline lookup yields CDR1 MGHRA and CDR2 YSYEKL. CDR3 in DNA: TGCGCCAGCAGCCAAGAAGGTGACAGGGGCGGGATGGAGACCCAGTACTTC. Its protein product is CASSQEGDRGGMETQYF.

The chain carries TRBV11-2 and TRBJ1-1; D call uncertain. Trimming shortened V by 0 bases and J by 2 bases, and 7 bases separated the two germline ends. Germline CDR1 SGHAT, CDR2 FQNNGV. The CDR3 contains 14 residues. The CDR3 DNA sequence: TGTGCCAGCAGCTTAGATTCTCTTAACACTGAAGCTTTCTTT. The encoded protein is CASSLDSLNTEAFF.

A single count supports this clone. The V and J genes are TRBV18 and TRBJ2-7; D is possibly TRBD2 (6 bases). V was shortened by 2 bases and J by 0 bases, with 11 bases between the two germline ends. The CDR3 spans 15 residues. CDR1 and CDR2 (germline): KGHSH, LQKENI. The CDR3 loop is CASSPDGGSSYEQYF. The CDR3 DNA follows: TGTGCCAGCTCACCAGACGGGGGAAGCTCCTACGAGCAGTACTTC.

The chain uses TRBV19 and TRBJ1-1; weak D call: TRBD1 (5 bases). Germline V lookup: CDR1 LNHDA, CDR2 SQIVND (reference sequence). The CDR3 spans 13 residues. Trimming stripped 5 bases from V and 7 bases from J, with 14 bases between. The CDR3 is CASSWAGRGEAFF. CDR3 in DNA: TGTGCCAGTAGTTGGGCCGGGAGGGGTGAAGCTTTCTTT. Variable domain in full (rest from reference TRBV19 and TRBJ1-1): DGGITQSPKYLFRKEGQNVTLSCEQNLNHDAMYWYRQDPGQGLRLIYYSQIVNDFQKGDIAEGYSVSREKKESFPLTVTSAQKNPTAFYLCASSWAGRGEAFFGQGTRLTVV.

This clone was seen a few times. The chain joins TRBV4-2 to TRBJ2-7; D perhaps matches TRBD2 (5 bases). CDR1 LGHNA and CDR2 YNFKEQ come from the germline V gene. V gave up 1 base and J gave up 7 bases, with 8 bases separating them. CDR3 length: 12 residues. The CDR3 reads CASSQGGPEQYF. The CDR3 DNA reads as TGTGCCAGCAGCCAAGGCGGGCCAGAGCAGTACTTC.

The chain links TRBV7-9 to TRBJ1-5; D unresolved. Germline assignment: CDR1 SEHNR and CDR2 FQNEAQ (reference sequence). The CDR3 covers 12 residues. V was pared by 5 bases and J by 6 bases, with 8 bases between. CDR3 nucleotides: TGTGCCAGCAGCGAAAGCGGTCAGCCCCAGCATTTT. Translation gives CASSESGQPQHF.

In this sample, this clone turned up a few times. The chain joins TRBV6-5 to TRBJ2-1, with D perhaps TRBD1 (5 bases). Germline CDR1 reads MNHEY; CDR2 reads SVGAGI. The CDR3 has 14 residues. V was clipped by 1 base and J by 7 bases, with 11 bases between them. The CDR3 here is CASSYWGRANEQFF. CDR3 DNA: TGTGCCAGCAGTTACTGGGGCAGGGCGAATGAGCAGTTCTTC.

The chain is built from TRBV30 and TRBJ1-6; possible D gene TRBD1, 6 bases. The CDR3 is 14 residues long. Germline lookup yields CDR1 GTSNPN and CDR2 SVGIG (reference sequence). Trimming removed 0 bases from V and 8 bases from J, with 11 bases in between. CDR3 in DNA: TGTGCCTGGAGTGTAGGAGGACAGTATTCACCCCTCCACTTT. It yields the protein CAWSVGGQYSPLHF.

The rearrangement uses TRBV2 and TRBJ2-7, with 12 bases matching TRBD2. This CDR3 contains 14 residues. The germline gives CDR1 SNHLY, CDR2 FYNNEI. The V gene end was trimmed by 8 bases and the J gene end by 7 bases; junction bases not matched to a gene: 9. The CDR3, as DNA: TGTGCCAGCGCGGGACTAGCGGGTCGAGGAGAGCAGTACTTC. This sequence encodes CASAGLAGRGEQYF.

For the CDR3, the DNA is TGTGCCAGCAGTTCCGGACAGGGAAGGGATGGCTACACCTTC. Protein product: CASSSGQGRDGYTF. The gene calls are TRBV28 and TRBJ1-2; TRBD1 matches at 8 bases. The CDR3 spans 14 residues. Germline V lookup: CDR1 MDHEN, CDR2 SYDVKM. V lost 4 bases, J lost 6 bases, and 7 bases stayed unmatched.

This chain connects TRBV5-1 to TRBJ1-3; possible D gene TRBD1, 6 bases. V was pared by 4 bases and J by 0 bases, with 14 bases between. The CDR3 contains 16 residues. The germline CDR1 and CDR2 sequences are SGHRS and YFSETQ. The CDR3 loop reads CASSHSGQLSGNTIYF. CDR3 coding DNA: TGCGCCAGCAGCCATAGTGGACAGCTCTCTGGAAACACCATATATTTT.

This chain connects TRBV19 to TRBJ1-3, with D possibly being TRBD1 (5 bases). Between the trimmed V and J ends, which lost 3 bases and 2 bases, there was a span of 17 bases. The CDR3 runs to 17 residues. Germline CDR1 LNHDA, CDR2 SQIVND (reference sequence). The CDR3 reads CASSIGRVGVTGNTIYF. In DNA form, the CDR3 reads TGTGCCAGTAGTATCGGCAGGGTCGGAGTAACTGGAAACACCATATATTTT. The whole variable domain, filled in from reference TRBV19 and TRBJ1-3, reads DGGITQSPKYLFRKEGQNVTLSCEQNLNHDAMYWYRQDPGQGLRLIYYSQIVNDFQKGDIAEGYSVSREKKESFPLTVTSAQKNPTAFYLCASSIGRVGVTGNTIYFGEGSWLTVV.

The rearrangement joins TRBV6-5 to TRBJ2-1; 13 nucleotides line up with TRBD2. With 7 bases clipped from V and 9 bases from J, the junction kept 9 bases outside the gene matches. The CDR3 spans 15 residues. The germline V gene encodes CDR1 MNHEY and CDR2 SVGAGI. The CDR3 region is CASTSMGLAGREQFF. CDR3 DNA: TGTGCCAGCACCTCAATGGGACTAGCGGGACGTGAGCAGTTCTTC.